This TCR beta chain was profiled in a study of kidney transplant recipient with SARS-CoV-2 infection. The CDR3 is made up of 14 amino acids. The V gene's germline CDR1 is ENHRY and CDR2 SYGVKD. V lost 6 bases, J lost 1 base, and 10 bases lay in between. TCRdb used MiXCR to reprocess the reads, holding one entry per CDR3 protein. This table holds fewer than 250,000 distinct CDR3 sequences, around 28% found once. The table lists this clonotype with a few counts. The clonotype was recovered from a male patient between 25 and 40 years old who had COVID-19 and was a kidney transplant recipient. Some T cells may have come from the graft donor. The material was a blood sample, obtained at baseline and on roughly day 110 from a kidney transplant recipient. The chain employs TRBV10-3 and TRBJ2-1; D call uncertain. This CDR3 reads CAISLDTSYNEQFF. The CDR3 DNA sequence: TGTGCCATCAGCTTAGACACGTCCTACAATGAGCAGTTCTTC.